The 29 T cell receptor beta chains listed next were all sequenced from one sample in a study of shared clonotypes between healthy human individuals. The table came from immunoSEQ multiplex PCR; TCRdb's copy has only in-frame clones and leaves some out. Here the sample spans about 520,000 clones, 70% to 80% being singletons. The sample consisted of PBMCs. These receptors came from a woman between 35 and 50 years old in good health. Some clones in this sample may be carry-over from other donors' samples.

The rearrangement links TRBV28 to TRBJ2-3; 9 bases agree with TRBD2. V lost 1 base and J lost 5; bases outside the gene matches: 7. The germline gives CDR1 MDHEN, CDR2 SYDVKM. The CDR3 totals 16 residues. Here the CDR3 DNA reads TGTGCCAGCAGTTTATTTCTAGCGGGAACCATAGATACGCAGTATTTT. Translation gives CASSLFLAGTIDTQYF.

The chain carries TRBV2 and TRBJ2-5; TRBD2 agrees at 7 bases. The length of the CDR3 is 15 residues. The ends lost 9 bases at V and 0 bases at J; junction bases unmatched: 10. Germline values: CDR1 SNHLY, CDR2 FYNNEI. CDR3 nucleotide sequence: TGTGCCAGTACAACCCAGGGAGGGTACCAAGAGACCCAGTACTTC. This translates into CASTTQGGYQETQYF.

Notes on this clone: A far larger clone is one base from this, pointing to a likely read error. The same CDR3 also results from other DNA sequences found in this sample. V gene TRBV6-1 combines with J gene TRBJ1-5; possibly TRBD1 for D (6 bases). The CDR3 length is 15 residues. CDR1 and CDR2 (germline): MNHNS, SASEGT. This CDR3 reads CASSRSDSYNQPQHF. As DNA, the CDR3 is TGTGCTAGCAGTCGCTCGGACAGTTACAATCAGCCCCAGCATTTT.

This clone was counted a few times. V and J are TRBV30 and TRBJ2-5; D is ambiguous. CDR3 length equals 12 residues. V lost 4 bases, J lost 2 bases, and 8 bases lay in between. Germline assignment: CDR1 GTSNPN and CDR2 SVGIG (reference sequence). This chain's CDR3 is CAWKQNQETQYF. CDR3 nucleotides: TGTGCCTGGAAACAGAATCAAGAGACCCAGTACTTC.

This rearrangement joins TRBV5-4 to TRBJ1-2; TRBD1 aligns across 12 bases. The CDR3 totals 15 residues. The germline V gene encodes CDR1 SGHNT and CDR2 YYREEE (reference sequence). V lost 5 bases and J lost 8; bases outside the gene matches: 10. The DNA of the CDR3 is TGTGCCAGCAGAGCCATCGGGACAGGGGGCGTCGGCTACACCTTC. It codes for CASRAIGTGGVGYTF.

This clone was counted once. This chain uses TRBV28 with TRBJ1-4, with 8 bases that match TRBD1. The V gene end was trimmed by 4 bases and the J gene end by 6 bases; junction bases not matched to a gene: 7. The CDR3 spans 15 residues. In germline, CDR1 is MDHEN, CDR2 SYDVKM. The DNA for the CDR3 is TGTGCCAGCAGTTCGCCGGGACAGGATTATGAAAAACTGTTTTTT. The encoded protein is CASSSPGQDYEKLFF. Full variable domain (outside the CDR3, taken from reference TRBV28 and TRBJ1-4): DVKVTQSSRYLVKRTGEKVFLECVQDMDHENMFWYRQDPGLGLRLIYFSYDVKMKEKGDIPEGYSVSREKKERFSLILESASTNQTSMYLCASSSPGQDYEKLFFGSGTQLSVL.

V is TRBV4-1 and J is TRBJ1-4; weak D call: TRBD1 (5 bases). CDR1 and CDR2 (germline): MGHRA, YSYEKL. CDR3 length equals 16 residues. Trimming cost V 1 base and J 10 bases, with 19 bases left between them. CDR3 region: CASSQGPKVGVGKLFF. Here the CDR3 DNA reads TGCGCCAGCAGCCAAGGTCCTAAGGTGGGGGTCGGAAAACTGTTTTTT.

J is TRBJ2-5 and V is TRBV5-5; 11 bases are a match to TRBD1. TRBJ2-7 matches the DNA end more closely, so the J call is doubtful. The CDR3 has 14 residues. Germline V lookup: CDR1 SGHKS, CDR2 YYEKEE (reference sequence). DNA for the CDR3: TGTGCCAGCAGAAGCGGGACAGGGGGCTACGAGCAGTACTTC. This gives the protein CASRSGTGGYEQYF.

The J gene is TRBJ1-2, the V gene TRBV5-1; 9 nucleotides agree with TRBD1. This CDR3 contains 13 residues. The trim removed 2 bases at V and 8 bases at J, leaving 4 bases unmatched. The germline V gene has CDR1 SGHRS and CDR2 YFSETQ. The CDR3 loop reads CASSFGQGYGYTF. The DNA of the CDR3 is TGCGCCAGCAGCTTCGGACAGGGGTACGGCTACACCTTC.

Many counts were recorded for this clone. Other DNA sequences in this sample translate to the same CDR3. The chain employs TRBV6-1 and TRBJ1-4; D ambiguous. V lost 2 bases and J 3 bases, leaving 13 bases between the germline ends. The CDR3 is 16 amino acids. CDR1 and CDR2 from the germline V gene are MNHNS and SASEGT. The CDR3 region is CASSEKVDIANEKLFF. The CDR3 DNA is TGTGCCAGCAGTGAAAAGGTTGATATAGCTAATGAAAAACTGTTTTTT.

The V gene is TRBV21-1, the J gene TRBJ1-1. TRBV21-1 is a pseudogene. The CDR3 has 14 residues. In DNA, the CDR3 is TGTGCCAGCAAGTACTTGCCATCGGTCGAAGAAGCTTTCTTT. This encodes CASKYLPSVEEAFF.

This clone was detected once. The chain uses TRBV28 and TRBJ1-5, with D possibly TRBD1 on 6 matching bases. This CDR3 region has 14 residues. Trimming took off 3 bases at V and 6 bases at J, with 12 bases between the two ends. CDR1 and CDR2 (germline): MDHEN, SYDVKM. The DNA for the CDR3 is TGTGCCAGCAGTTTGGGGACAAATGGTCAGCCCCAGCATTTT. Amino acids: CASSLGTNGQPQHF.

Regarding this clone: The germline gene is not matched at one end of the junction; a read error may be the cause. CDR3 coding DNA: TGTGCCTATAAACTAACCCGGGGATATGACTACACCTTC. Translating gives CAYKLTRGYDYTF. The J gene is TRBJ1-2, the V gene TRBV30; D is unclear. Germline values: CDR1 GTSNPN, CDR2 SVGIG (reference sequence). The CDR3 is made up of 13 amino acids.

The gene calls are TRBV5-1 and TRBJ1-5, with D possibly being TRBD1 (5 bases). The CDR3 spans 15 residues. Germline CDR1 and CDR2: SGHRS and YFSETQ. V gave up 4 bases and J gave up 4 bases, with 15 bases separating them. The CDR3 nucleotides are TGCGCCAGCAGCCCTTTGGGGGACTTAAATCAGCCCCAGCATTTT. Translated: CASSPLGDLNQPQHF.

This rearrangement joins TRBV5-4 to TRBJ2-3; TRBD2 agrees at 10 bases. CDR1 SGHNT and CDR2 YYREEE come from the germline V gene (reference sequence). With V trimmed by 2 bases and J by 2 bases, 2 bases remained unmatched. The CDR3 sequence is 15 residues long. The CDR3 bases are TGTGCCAGCAGCTTACTAGCGGGAATCACAGATACGCAGTATTTT. Encoded protein: CASSLLAGITDTQYF.

V is TRBV4-2 and J is TRBJ2-7, with 7 bases that match TRBD2. The CDR3 length is 15 residues. Trimming cost V 0 bases and J 3 bases; bases outside gene matches: 5. Germline-derived CDR1 and CDR2 are LGHNA and YNFKEQ. The CDR3 sequence: CASSQDWTGGYEQYF. CDR3 nucleotides: TGTGCCAGCAGCCAAGATTGGACGGGGGGCTACGAGCAGTACTTC.

The J gene is TRBJ1-5, the V gene TRBV19; D uncertain. Germline CDR1 and CDR2: LNHDA and SQIVND (reference sequence). This CDR3 contains 14 residues. Trimming left V 3 bases short and J 6 bases short, with 12 bases between. This chain's CDR3 is CASSISGPGQPQHF. The CDR3 nucleotides are TGTGCCAGTAGTATTTCTGGTCCAGGTCAGCCCCAGCATTTT.

This clone was observed many times. The J gene is TRBJ2-1, the V gene TRBV11-2; D gene uncertain. This CDR3 contains 15 residues. CDR1 and CDR2 (germline): SGHAT, FQNNGV. Trimming shortened V by 5 bases and J by 5 bases, and 16 bases separated the two germline ends. CDR3 DNA sequence: TGTGCCAGCAGCCCTCTCAAGGGAAGGGACAATGAGCAGTTCTTC. Translated, it gives CASSPLKGRDNEQFF.

This clone has at least ten counts. The rearrangement joins TRBV15 to TRBJ2-7, with 7 positions matching TRBD2. The germline V gene has CDR1 LNHNV and CDR2 YYDKDF (reference sequence). The trim removed 0 bases at V and 0 bases at J, leaving 2 bases unmatched. The CDR3 consists of 15 residues. DNA for the CDR3: TGTGCCACCAGCAGAGAGGGAGGGAGCTCCTACGAGCAGTACTTC. It codes for CATSREGGSSYEQYF.

The chain carries TRBV7-3 and TRBJ2-1, with D perhaps TRBD2 (7 bases). V lost 5 bases to trimming and J lost 2 bases, with 19 bases between them. The CDR3 has 17 amino acids. The germline gives CDR1 SGHTA, CDR2 FQGTGA. CDR3 sequence (DNA): TGTGCCAGCAGCCCAGGGGTTCAGGGAGGGACCTACAATGAGCAGTTCTTC. It specifies CASSPGVQGGTYNEQFF.

The chain recombines TRBV5-1 with TRBJ2-1; D ambiguous. Trimming cost V 0 bases and J 0 bases, with 4 bases left between them. The CDR3 extends over 14 amino acids. CDR1 is SGHRS, CDR2 YFSETQ, per germline. The CDR3 DNA sequence: TGCGCCAGCAGCTTGGGATTCTCCTACAATGAGCAGTTCTTC. Amino acid sequence: CASSLGFSYNEQFF.

This clone was detected only once. Additional DNA sequences in this sample encode the identical CDR3. V and J are TRBV18 and TRBJ2-7; D call uncertain. The germline gives CDR1 KGHSH, CDR2 LQKENI. With 3 bases removed from V and 5 bases from J, the gap between germline ends came to 11 bases. The CDR3 has 13 amino acids. The CDR3 loop is CASSPETGHEQYF. The CDR3 DNA sequence: TGTGCCAGCTCACCGGAGACGGGCCACGAGCAGTACTTC.

The chain carries TRBV5-1 and TRBJ2-7; TRBD2 matches at 7 bases. Germline V gene sequence: CDR1 SGHRS, CDR2 YFSETQ. The CDR3 covers 15 residues. V lost 0 bases, J lost 3 bases, and 6 bases stayed unmatched. The CDR3 is CASSLEASGSYEQYF. The CDR3, as DNA: TGCGCCAGCAGCTTGGAGGCTAGCGGTAGCTACGAGCAGTACTTC.

This chain joins TRBV14 and TRBJ2-2; 7 bases match TRBD1. Germline CDR1 and CDR2: SGHDN and FVKESK. The CDR3 loop spans 16 amino acids. V gave up 4 bases and J gave up 0 bases; unmatched junction bases: 5. In DNA form, the CDR3 reads TGTGCCAGCAGCCCCTTAGGGACAGCGAACACCGGGGAGCTGTTTTTT. As protein: CASSPLGTANTGELFF.

V gene TRBV7-3 combines with J gene TRBJ2-7; no definite D call. The CDR3 covers 15 residues. In germline, CDR1 is SGHTA, CDR2 FQGTGA. The ends were cut back, 0 bases at V and 0 bases at J, with 9 bases in the middle. CDR3 nucleotide sequence: TGTGCCAGCAGCTTAACTCGAGACAACTCCTACGAGCAGTACTTC. Translated: CASSLTRDNSYEQYF. Full variable domain (outside the CDR3, taken from reference TRBV7-3 and TRBJ2-7): GAGVSQTPSNKVTEKGKYVELRCDPISGHTALYWYRQSLGQGPEFLIYFQGTGAADDSGLPNDRFFAVRPEGSVSTLKIQRTERGDSAVYLCASSLTRDNSYEQYFGPGTRLTVT.

The rearrangement links TRBV28 to TRBJ2-7; 7 bases match TRBD1. CDR3 length: 11 amino acids. Germline CDR1 MDHEN, CDR2 SYDVKM. J was trimmed by 6 bases and V by 10 bases; bases with no gene match: 6. The CDR3 sequence: CATTGMGEQYF. CDR3 DNA: TGTGCCACGACAGGGATGGGCGAGCAGTACTTC.

This clone was picked up one time. The gene calls are TRBV19 and TRBJ1-5; maybe TRBD1 (5 bases). The length of the CDR3 is 15 residues. Germline V gene sequence: CDR1 LNHDA, CDR2 SQIVND (reference sequence). Between the trimmed V and J ends, which lost 5 bases and 3 bases, there was a span of 14 bases. CDR3 loop: CASSPRRDVNQPQHF. The CDR3 DNA reads TGTGCCAGTAGTCCCCGTCGGGACGTCAATCAGCCCCAGCATTTT.

This clone was found once. This chain joins TRBV6-5 and TRBJ2-5; possibly TRBD1 for D (7 bases). Germline V gene data show CDR1 as MNHEY and CDR2 as SVGAGI. The CDR3 length is 15 residues. With 6 bases removed from V and 2 bases from J, the gap between germline ends came to 16 bases. The CDR3 sequence: CASRAPGGRQETQYF. In DNA, the CDR3 is TGTGCCAGCAGGGCACCAGGGGGGCGACAAGAGACCCAGTACTTC.

This rearrangement joins TRBV13 to TRBJ2-3, with TRBD2 identical over 11 bases. The CDR3 covers 18 residues. The germline V gene encodes CDR1 PRHDT and CDR2 FYEKMQ (reference sequence). Trimming at V came to 4 bases and at J to 1 base, leaving 10 bases not matched to a gene. The CDR3 nucleotides are TGTGCCAGCAGCTACGGGACTAGCGGAGCGGTTGGCACAGATACGCAGTATTTT. Translation: CASSYGTSGAVGTDTQYF.